The 4 T cell receptor beta chains below were found in one sample sequenced in a study of blood T cells in healthy people across ages (dated by TCRdb to between 2015 and 2017). The method behind the library was 5' RACE. The instrument given in TCRdb is Illumina HiSeq 2500. A second 7 to 11 cycle PCR used a sample-barcoded 5' primer and a J-beta primer mix. Starting from the raw public reads, TCRdb applied fastp trimming at Q25, assembled clones with MiXCR and retained in-frame beta chains. Merged by CDR3 protein, the rows form single entries marked with the most common genes and DNA. For this sample there are 1,500,000 or so distinct CDR3 sequences; 55% to 75% appear just once. The ten largest make up more than 6% of the sample. Sequenced input: blood. The origin of the receptors is a man between 18 and 35 years old in good health.

The sample holds a few counts of this clonotype. The chain joins TRBV9 to TRBJ2-1; TRBD2 matches at 11 bases. The CDR3 runs 16 residues. V lost 0 bases and J lost 10; bases outside the gene matches: 9. Per the germline V gene, CDR1 is SGDLS and CDR2 is YYNGEE. CDR3 coding DNA: TGTGCCAGCAGCGTAGGTCTAGCGGGGGGCCAGGGCGAGCAGTTCTTC. Translating gives CASSVGLAGGQGEQFF. Full variable domain (rest looked up from reference TRBV9 and TRBJ2-1): DSGVTQTPKHLITATGQRVTLRCSPRSGDLSVYWYQQSLDQGLQFLIQYYNGEERAKGNILERFSAQQFPDLHSELNLSSLELGDSALYFCASSVGLAGGQGEQFFGPGTRLTVL.

This clonotype appeared a single time. The chain combines TRBV4-2 with TRBJ2-5; no clear D gene. Germline V CDR1 and CDR2: LGHNA, YNFKEQ. This CDR3 region has 14 residues. The V and J ends lost 0 bases and 3 bases respectively, with 8 bases between them. CDR3 sequence: CASSQDFSKETQYF. CDR3 nucleotide sequence: TGTGCCAGCAGCCAAGATTTTAGTAAAGAGACCCAGTACTTC.

As DNA, the CDR3 is TGCAGTGCTAGAGATCATCCCGAGCAGTACTTC. It is translated as CSARDHPEQYF. The chain carries TRBV20-1 and TRBJ2-7; D call uncertain. The CDR3 runs to 11 residues. V was pared by 0 bases and J by 6 bases, with 6 bases between. CDR1 and CDR2 (germline): DFQATT, SNEGSKA (reference sequence).

V gene TRBV4-3 combines with J gene TRBJ2-1, with D possibly TRBD2 on 5 matching bases. CDR1 is LGHNA and CDR2 is YSLEER in the germline V gene. With 0 bases removed from V and 5 bases from J, the gap between germline ends came to 11 bases. The CDR3 contains 15 residues. The CDR3 nucleotides are TGCGCCAGCAGCCAAGATCGGGCTAGCCACAATGAGCAGTTCTTC. Its translation: CASSQDRASHNEQFF.